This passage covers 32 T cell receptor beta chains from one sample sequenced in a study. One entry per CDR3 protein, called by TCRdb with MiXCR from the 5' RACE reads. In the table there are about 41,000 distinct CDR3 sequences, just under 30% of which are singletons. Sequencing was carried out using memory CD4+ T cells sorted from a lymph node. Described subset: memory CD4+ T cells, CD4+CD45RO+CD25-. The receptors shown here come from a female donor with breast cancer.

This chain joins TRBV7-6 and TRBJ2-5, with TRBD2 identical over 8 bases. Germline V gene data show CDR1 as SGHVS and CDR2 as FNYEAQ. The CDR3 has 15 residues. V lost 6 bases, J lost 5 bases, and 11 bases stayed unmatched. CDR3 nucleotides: TGTGCCAGCAGTTCCATTAGCGGGACGGGGGAGACCCAGTACTTC. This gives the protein CASSSISGTGETQYF. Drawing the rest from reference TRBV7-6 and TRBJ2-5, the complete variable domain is GAGVSQSPRYKVTKRGQDVALRCDPISGHVSLYWYRQALGQGPEFLTYFNYEAQQDKSGLPNDRFSAERPEGSISTLTIQRTEQRDSAMYRCASSSISGTGETQYFGPGTRLLVL.

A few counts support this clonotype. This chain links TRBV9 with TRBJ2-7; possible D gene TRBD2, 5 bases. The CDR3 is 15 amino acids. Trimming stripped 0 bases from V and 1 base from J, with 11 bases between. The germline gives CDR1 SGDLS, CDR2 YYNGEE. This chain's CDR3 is CASSVEPRGSYEQYF. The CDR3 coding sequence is TGTGCCAGCAGCGTAGAGCCCAGAGGGTCCTACGAGCAGTACTTC.

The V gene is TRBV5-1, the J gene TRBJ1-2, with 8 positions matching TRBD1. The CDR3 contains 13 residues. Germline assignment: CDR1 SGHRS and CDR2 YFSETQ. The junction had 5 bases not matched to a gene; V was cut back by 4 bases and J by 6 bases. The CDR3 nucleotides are TGCGCCAGCAGCCCGACAGGGGCGGATGGCTACACCTTC. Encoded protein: CASSPTGADGYTF. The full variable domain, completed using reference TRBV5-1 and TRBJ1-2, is KAGVTQTPRYLIKTRGQQVTLSCSPISGHRSVSWYQQTPGQGLQFLFEYFSETQRNKGNFPGRFSGRQFSNSRSEMNVSTLELGDSALYLCASSPTGADGYTFGSGTRLTVV.

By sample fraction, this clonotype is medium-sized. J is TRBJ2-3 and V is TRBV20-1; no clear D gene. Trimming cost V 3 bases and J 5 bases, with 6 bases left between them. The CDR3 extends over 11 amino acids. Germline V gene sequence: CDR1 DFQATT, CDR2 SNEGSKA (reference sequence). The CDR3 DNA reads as TGCAGTGCTAGCAAGAGAGATACGCAGTATTTT. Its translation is CSASKRDTQYF.

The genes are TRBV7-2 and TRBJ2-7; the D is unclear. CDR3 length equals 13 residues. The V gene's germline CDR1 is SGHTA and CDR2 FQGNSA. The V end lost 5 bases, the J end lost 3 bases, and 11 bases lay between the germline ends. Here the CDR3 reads CASSTGSIYEQYF. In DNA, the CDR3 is TGTGCCAGCAGCACCGGGTCAATCTACGAGCAGTACTTC.

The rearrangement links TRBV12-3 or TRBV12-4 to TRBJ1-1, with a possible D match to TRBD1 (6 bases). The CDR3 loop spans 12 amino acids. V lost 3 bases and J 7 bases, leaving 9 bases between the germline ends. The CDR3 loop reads CASSFGGIEAFF. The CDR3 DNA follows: TGTGCCAGCAGTTTCGGGGGCATTGAAGCTTTCTTT.

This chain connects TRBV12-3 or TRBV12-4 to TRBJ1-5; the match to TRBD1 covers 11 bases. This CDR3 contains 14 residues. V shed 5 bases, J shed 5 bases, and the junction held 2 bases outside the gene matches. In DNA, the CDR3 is TGTGCCAGCAGTAGGACAGGGGGCGATCAGCCCCAGCATTTT. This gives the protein CASSRTGGDQPQHF.

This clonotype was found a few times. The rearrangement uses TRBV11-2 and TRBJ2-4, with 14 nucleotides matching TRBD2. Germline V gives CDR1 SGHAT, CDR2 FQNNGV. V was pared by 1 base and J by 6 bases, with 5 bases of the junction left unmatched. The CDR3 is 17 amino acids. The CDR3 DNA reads TGTGCCAGCAGCTTAGGACTAGCGGGAGGGGGTGGAAACATTCAGTACTTC. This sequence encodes CASSLGLAGGGGNIQYF. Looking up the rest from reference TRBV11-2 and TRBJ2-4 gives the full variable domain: EAGVAQSPRYKIIEKRQSVAFWCNPISGHATLYWYQQILGQGPKLLIQFQNNGVVDDSQLPKDRFSAERLKGVDSTLKIQPAKLEDSAVYLCASSLGLAGGGGNIQYFGAGTRLSVL.

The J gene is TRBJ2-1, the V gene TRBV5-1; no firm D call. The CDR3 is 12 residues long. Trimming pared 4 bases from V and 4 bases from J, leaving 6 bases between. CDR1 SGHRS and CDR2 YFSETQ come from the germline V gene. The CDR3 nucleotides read TGCGCCAGCAGCCGTCAGTACAATGAGCAGTTCTTC. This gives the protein CASSRQYNEQFF.

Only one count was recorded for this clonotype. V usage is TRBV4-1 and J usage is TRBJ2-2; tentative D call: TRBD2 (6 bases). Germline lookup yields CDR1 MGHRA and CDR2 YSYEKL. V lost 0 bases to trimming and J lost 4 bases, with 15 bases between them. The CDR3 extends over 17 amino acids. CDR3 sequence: CASSQDRRGSTTGELFF. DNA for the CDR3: TGCGCCAGCAGCCAAGATCGGCGGGGAAGTACCACCGGGGAGCTGTTTTTT.

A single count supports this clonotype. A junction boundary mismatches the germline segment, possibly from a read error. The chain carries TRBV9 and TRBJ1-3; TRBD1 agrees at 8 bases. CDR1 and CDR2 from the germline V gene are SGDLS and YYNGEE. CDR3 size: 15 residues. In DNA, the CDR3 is TGTGCCAACAGCGCAAGGACAGGGTATGGAAACACCATACATTTT. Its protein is CANSARTGYGNTIHF.

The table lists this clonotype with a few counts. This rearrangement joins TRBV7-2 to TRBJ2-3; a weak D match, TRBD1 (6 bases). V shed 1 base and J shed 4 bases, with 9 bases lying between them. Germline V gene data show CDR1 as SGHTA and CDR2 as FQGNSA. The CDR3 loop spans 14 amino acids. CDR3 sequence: CASSLVWGPDTQYF. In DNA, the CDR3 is TGTGCCAGCAGCTTAGTGTGGGGGCCAGATACGCAGTATTTT.

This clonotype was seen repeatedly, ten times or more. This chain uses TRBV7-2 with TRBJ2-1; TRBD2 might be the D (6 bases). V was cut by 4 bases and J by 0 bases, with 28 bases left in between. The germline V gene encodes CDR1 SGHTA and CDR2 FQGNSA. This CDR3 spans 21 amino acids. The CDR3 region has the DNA TGTGCCAGCAGCTCACCCCTGGGGGGAGTCTCGGGACCGAGCTCCTACAATGAGCAGTTCTTC. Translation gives CASSSPLGGVSGPSSYNEQFF.

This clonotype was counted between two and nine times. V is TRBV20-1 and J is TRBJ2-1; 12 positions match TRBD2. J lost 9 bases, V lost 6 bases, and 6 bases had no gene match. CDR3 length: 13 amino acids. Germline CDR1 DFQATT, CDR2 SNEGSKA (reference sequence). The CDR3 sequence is CSAHGLAGLEQFF. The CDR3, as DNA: TGCAGTGCCCACGGACTAGCGGGACTTGAGCAGTTCTTC.

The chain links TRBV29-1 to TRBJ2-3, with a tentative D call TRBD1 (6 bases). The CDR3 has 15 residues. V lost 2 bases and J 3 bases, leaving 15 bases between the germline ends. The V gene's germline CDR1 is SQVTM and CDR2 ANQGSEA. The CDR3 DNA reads TGCAGCGTTGAACCCTCAGGGGTTGGGACAGATACGCAGTATTTT. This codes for CSVEPSGVGTDTQYF.

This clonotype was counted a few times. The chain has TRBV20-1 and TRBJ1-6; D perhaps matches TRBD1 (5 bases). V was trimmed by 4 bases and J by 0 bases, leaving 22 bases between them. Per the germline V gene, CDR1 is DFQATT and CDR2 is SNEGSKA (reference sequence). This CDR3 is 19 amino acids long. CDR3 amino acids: CSAMNRETAKSSYNSPLHF. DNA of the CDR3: TGCAGTGCTATGAATCGGGAGACAGCCAAGAGCTCCTATAATTCACCCCTCCACTTT.

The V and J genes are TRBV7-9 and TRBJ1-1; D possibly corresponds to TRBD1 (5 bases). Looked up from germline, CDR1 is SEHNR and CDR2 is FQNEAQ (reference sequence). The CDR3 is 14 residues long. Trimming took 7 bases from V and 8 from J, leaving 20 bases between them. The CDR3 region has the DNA TGTGCCAGCATCCTAAATGGGGGAGAACACGAAGCTTTCTTT. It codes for CASILNGGEHEAFF.

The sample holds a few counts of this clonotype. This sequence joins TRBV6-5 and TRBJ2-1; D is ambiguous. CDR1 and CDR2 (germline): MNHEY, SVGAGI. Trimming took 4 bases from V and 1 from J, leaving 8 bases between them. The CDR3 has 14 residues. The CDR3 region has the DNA TGTGCCAGCAGTTCAGCTGCGTCCTACAATGAGCAGTTCTTC. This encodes CASSSAASYNEQFF.

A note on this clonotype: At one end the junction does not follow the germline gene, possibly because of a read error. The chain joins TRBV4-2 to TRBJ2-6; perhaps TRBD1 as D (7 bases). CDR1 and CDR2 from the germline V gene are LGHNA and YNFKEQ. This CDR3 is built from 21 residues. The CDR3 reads CATSTKWRGAGGNSGANVLTF. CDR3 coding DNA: TGTGCCACCAGTACCAAGTGGCGCGGGGCAGGGGGAAACTCTGGGGCCAACGTCCTGACCTTC.

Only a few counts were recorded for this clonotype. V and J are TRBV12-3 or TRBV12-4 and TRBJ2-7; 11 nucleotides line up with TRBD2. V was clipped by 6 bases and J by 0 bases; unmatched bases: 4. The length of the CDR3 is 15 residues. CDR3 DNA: TGTGCCAGCAGCCACACTAGCGGGAGCTCCTACGAGCAGTACTTC. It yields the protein CASSHTSGSSYEQYF.

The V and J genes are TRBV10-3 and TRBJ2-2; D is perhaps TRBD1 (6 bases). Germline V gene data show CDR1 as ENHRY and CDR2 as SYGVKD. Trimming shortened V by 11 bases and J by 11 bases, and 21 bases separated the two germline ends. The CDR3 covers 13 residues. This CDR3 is CAVSGTRDVELFF. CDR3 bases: TGTGCCGTCTCCGGGACAAGGGACGTAGAGCTGTTTTTT.

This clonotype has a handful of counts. CDR3 protein: CASSFPEVGELFF. The CDR3 DNA reads TGCGCCAGCAGCTTCCCGGAGGTCGGGGAGCTGTTTTTT. The V gene is TRBV5-1, the J gene TRBJ2-2, with D possibly TRBD2 on 5 matching bases. V lost 2 bases to trimming and J lost 7 bases, with 9 bases between them. CDR3 length equals 13 residues. CDR1 and CDR2 (germline): SGHRS, YFSETQ. Full variable domain (outside the CDR3, taken from reference TRBV5-1 and TRBJ2-2): KAGVTQTPRYLIKTRGQQVTLSCSPISGHRSVSWYQQTPGQGLQFLFEYFSETQRNKGNFPGRFSGRQFSNSRSEMNVSTLELGDSALYLCASSFPEVGELFFGEGSRLTVL.

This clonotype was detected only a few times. The CDR3 spells CASSSQGTGDEQFF. The CDR3 DNA reads as TGTGCCAGCAGCTCACAAGGGACGGGGGATGAGCAGTTCTTC. The chain joins TRBV7-2 to TRBJ2-1; possible D gene TRBD2, 6 bases. The germline V gene has CDR1 SGHTA and CDR2 FQGNSA. CDR3 size: 14 residues. V was clipped by 4 bases and J by 8 bases, with 15 bases between them.

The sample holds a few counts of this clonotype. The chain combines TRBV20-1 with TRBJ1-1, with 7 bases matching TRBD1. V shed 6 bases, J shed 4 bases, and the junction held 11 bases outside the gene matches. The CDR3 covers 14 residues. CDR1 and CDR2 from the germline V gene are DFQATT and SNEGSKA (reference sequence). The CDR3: CSAPTTGVGTEAFF. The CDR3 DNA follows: TGCAGTGCCCCTACTACAGGGGTTGGCACTGAAGCTTTCTTT.

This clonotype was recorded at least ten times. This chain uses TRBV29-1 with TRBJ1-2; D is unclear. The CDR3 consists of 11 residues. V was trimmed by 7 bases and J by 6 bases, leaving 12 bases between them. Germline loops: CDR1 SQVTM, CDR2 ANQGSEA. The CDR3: CSAPDVDGYTF. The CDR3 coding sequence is TGCAGCGCCCCGGACGTCGATGGCTACACCTTC. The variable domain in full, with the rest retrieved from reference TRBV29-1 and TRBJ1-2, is SAVISQKPSRDICQRGTSLTIQCQVDSQVTMMFWYRQQPGQSLTLIATANQGSEATYESGFVIDKFPISRPNLTFSTLTVSNMSPEDSSIYLCSAPDVDGYTFGSGTRLTVV.

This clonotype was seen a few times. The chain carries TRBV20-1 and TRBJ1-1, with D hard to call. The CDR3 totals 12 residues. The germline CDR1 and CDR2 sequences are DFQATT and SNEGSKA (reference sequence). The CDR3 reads CSPGSAITEAFF. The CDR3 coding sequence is TGCAGCCCGGGCAGCGCCATCACCGAAGCTTTCTTT.

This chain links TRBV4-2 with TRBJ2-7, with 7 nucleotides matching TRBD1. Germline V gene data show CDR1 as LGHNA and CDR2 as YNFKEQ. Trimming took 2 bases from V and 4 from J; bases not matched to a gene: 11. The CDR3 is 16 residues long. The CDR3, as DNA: TGTGCCAGCAGCCAATTTAGGCCATCAGGGGGTTACGAGCAGTACTTC. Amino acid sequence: CASSQFRPSGGYEQYF.

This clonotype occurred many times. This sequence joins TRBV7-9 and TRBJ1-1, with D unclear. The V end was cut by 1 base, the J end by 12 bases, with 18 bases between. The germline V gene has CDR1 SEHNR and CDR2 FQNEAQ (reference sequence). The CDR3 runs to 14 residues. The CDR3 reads CASSLEKVPTGTFF. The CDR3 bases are TGTGCCAGCAGCTTAGAAAAGGTCCCGACCGGAACTTTCTTT.

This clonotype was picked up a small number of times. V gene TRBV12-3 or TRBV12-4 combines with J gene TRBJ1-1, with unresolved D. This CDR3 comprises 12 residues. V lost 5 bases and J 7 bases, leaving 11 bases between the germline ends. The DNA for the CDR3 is TGTGCCAGCAGTGCGACCGAGCTTGAAGCTTTCTTT. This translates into CASSATELEAFF.

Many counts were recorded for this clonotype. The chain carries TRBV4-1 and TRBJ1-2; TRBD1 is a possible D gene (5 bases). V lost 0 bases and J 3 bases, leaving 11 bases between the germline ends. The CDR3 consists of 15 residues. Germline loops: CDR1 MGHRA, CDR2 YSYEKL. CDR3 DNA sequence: TGCGCCAGCAGCCAAGATGGGAGGGGTTACTATGGCTACACCTTC. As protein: CASSQDGRGYYGYTF.

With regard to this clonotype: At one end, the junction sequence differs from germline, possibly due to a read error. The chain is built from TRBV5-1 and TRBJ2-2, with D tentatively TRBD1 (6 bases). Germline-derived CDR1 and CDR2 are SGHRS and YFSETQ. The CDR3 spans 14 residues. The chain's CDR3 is CTSSGTLDTGELFF. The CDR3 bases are TGCACCAGCTCCGGGACACTGGACACCGGGGAGCTGTTTTTT. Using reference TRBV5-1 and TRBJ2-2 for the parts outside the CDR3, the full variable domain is KAGVTQTPRYLIKTRGQQVTLSCSPISGHRSVSWYQQTPGQGLQFLFEYFSETQRNKGNFPGRFSGRQFSNSRSEMNVSTLELGDSALYLCTSSGTLDTGELFFGEGSRLTVL.

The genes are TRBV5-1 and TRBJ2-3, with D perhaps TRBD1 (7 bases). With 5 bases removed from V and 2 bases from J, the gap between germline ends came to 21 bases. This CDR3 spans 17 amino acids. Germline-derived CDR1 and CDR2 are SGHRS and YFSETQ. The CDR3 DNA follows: TGCGCCAGCAGTTCACCCCATCAGGGGGACTCCACAGATACGCAGTATTTT. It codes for CASSSPHQGDSTDTQYF.